This T cell receptor (beta chain) was obtained from a study of T cell responses to AZD1222 COVID-19 vaccine. Study-wide findings and caveats: The breadth and depth of Spike-specific TCRs increased once two AZD1222 doses had been given. There were vaccine-associated CD4 TCRs across spike, dominant at 160-218 and 743-854.

Trimming took 4 bases from V and 8 from J; bases not matched to a gene: 1. This CDR3 contains 12 residues. The V gene's germline CDR1 is SGHNT and CDR2 YENEEA. Assay: immunoSEQ multiplex PCR; the TCRdb copy retains only in-frame clones and omits some. Among some 120,000 clones, 65% to 85% were seen once, and the ten largest hold 9.4%. Comment on this clone: Its matching antigen is unknown.

This sequence joins TRBV11-3 and TRBJ2-1, with 8 bases matching TRBD1. This sequence originates from an adult in good health. The input for sequencing was peripheral blood, taken on day 0 of AZD1222 vaccination. CDR3 amino acids: CASSSTGDEQFF. The CDR3 nucleotides read TGTGCCAGCAGCTCGACAGGGGATGAGCAGTTCTTC.